One and the same sample provided the 25 T cell receptor beta chains below, sequenced in a study of T cells in Graves' hyperthyroidism and ophthalmopathy. Researchers amplified the TCR beta CDR3 regions from RNA transcripts. HTBI primers drove first-round RT-PCR of the TCR CDR3. TCRdb reprocessed the multiplex PCR reads with MiXCR, giving one entry per CDR3 protein. The sample holds about 560,000 distinct CDR3 sequences, around 14% seen once. Sequencing was performed on blood. The receptor source for this set is a woman between 25 and 40 years old with Graves' hyperthyroidism.

In its sample, this clonotype was seen many times. The DNA of the CDR3 is TGTGCCAGCAGTGAAAGGCTAGCGGGAGGGCTAATCACCGGGGAGCTGTTTTTT. This translates into CASSERLAGGLITGELFF. V usage is TRBV6-1 and J usage is TRBJ2-2; 12 positions match TRBD2. CDR1 and CDR2 from the germline V gene are MNHNS and SASEGT. CDR3 length: 18 residues. Germline trimming cut 2 bases from V and 4 bases from J; bases unmatched to any gene: 8.

The V and J genes are TRBV3-1 and TRBJ2-5, with TRBD1 matching over 7 bases. Trimming cost V 6 bases and J 1 base; bases outside gene matches: 5. The CDR3 totals 14 residues. The germline V gene has CDR1 LGHDT and CDR2 YNNKEL (reference sequence). The CDR3 is CASRAGTVQETQYF. Here the CDR3 DNA reads TGTGCCAGCAGAGCCGGGACAGTCCAAGAGACCCAGTACTTC.

The chain is built from TRBV30 and TRBJ1-4, with 9 bases fitting TRBD1. The CDR3 totals 16 residues. Germline lookup yields CDR1 GTSNPN and CDR2 SVGIG (reference sequence). Trimming took 4 bases from V and 7 from J; bases not matched to a gene: 13. DNA of the CDR3: TGTGCCTGGACCGAGGACAGGGGAGGGGATCGTGAAAAACTGTTTTTT. Translated, it gives CAWTEDRGGDREKLFF.

This chain joins TRBV7-2 and TRBJ2-1; D gene unclear. Trimming stripped 1 base from V and 12 bases from J, with 10 bases between. Germline values: CDR1 SGHTA, CDR2 FQGNSA. This CDR3 is built from 12 residues. In DNA form, the CDR3 reads TGTGCCAGCAGCTTAGGAGACGATCGGCAGTTCTTC. Translated, it gives CASSLGDDRQFF. The full variable domain, its missing parts supplied by reference TRBV7-2 and TRBJ2-1, is GAGVSQSPSNKVTEKGKDVELRCDPISGHTALYWYRQSLGQGLEFLIYFQGNSAPDKSGLPSDRFSAERTGGSVSTLTIQRTQQEDSAVYLCASSLGDDRQFFGPGTRLTVL.

This clonotype was seen at least ten times. The chain carries TRBV7-2 and TRBJ2-5; D remains ambiguous. CDR1 SGHTA and CDR2 FQGNSA come from the germline V gene. This CDR3 has 15 residues. V was trimmed by 1 base and J by 1 base, leaving 10 bases between them. The chain's CDR3 is CASSLVGTTQETQYF. CDR3 sequence (DNA): TGTGCCAGCAGCTTAGTAGGCACCACCCAAGAGACCCAGTACTTC.

This rearrangement joins TRBV20-1 to TRBJ2-3; 12 bases fit TRBD2. This CDR3 spans 19 amino acids. With V trimmed by 5 bases and J by 1 base, 16 bases remained unmatched. Germline loops: CDR1 DFQATT, CDR2 SNEGSKA (reference sequence). The CDR3 sequence is CSALPHRTSGARGTDTQYF. The CDR3 bases are TGCAGTGCTCTACCCCACCGGACTAGCGGGGCTCGGGGCACAGATACGCAGTATTTT.

This clonotype was counted between two and nine times. The chain combines TRBV28 with TRBJ1-4; the D gene is possibly TRBD1 (5 bases). Germline CDR1 and CDR2: MDHEN and SYDVKM. Trimming left V 2 bases short and J 3 bases short, with 10 bases between. The CDR3 spans 15 residues. Here the CDR3 reads CASSLGQASNEKLFF. CDR3 nucleotide sequence: TGTGCCAGCAGTTTAGGACAAGCGTCTAATGAAAAACTGTTTTTT.

The sample holds many counts of this clonotype. The chain recombines TRBV7-9 with TRBJ1-2, with D unresolved. Germline values: CDR1 SEHNR, CDR2 FQNEAQ (reference sequence). The CDR3 is 17 amino acids. The V end was cut by 6 bases, the J end by 0 bases, with 20 bases between. The CDR3 is CASSSAAEQSTNYGYTF. CDR3 sequence (DNA): TGTGCCAGCAGTTCCGCAGCAGAGCAATCTACTAACTATGGCTACACCTTC.

This clonotype was counted ten times or more. The gene calls are TRBV20-1 and TRBJ2-7, with TRBD2 matching over 11 bases. The CDR3 extends over 13 amino acids. V shed 5 bases, J shed 2 bases, and the junction held 2 bases outside the gene matches. Germline V lookup: CDR1 DFQATT, CDR2 SNEGSKA (reference sequence). CDR3 amino acids: CSAATSGTYEQYF. The CDR3 DNA sequence: TGCAGTGCTGCGACTAGCGGGACCTACGAGCAGTACTTC.

The chain uses TRBV28 and TRBJ1-2; D might be TRBD1 (5 bases). Trimming left V 6 bases short and J 8 bases short, with 13 bases between. Germline CDR1 reads MDHEN; CDR2 reads SYDVKM. This CDR3 has 12 amino acids. CDR3 in amino acids: CASSTGLNGYTF. CDR3 DNA: TGTGCCAGCAGCACGGGACTTAACGGCTACACCTTC.

This clonotype was counted at least ten times. The chain is built from TRBV28 and TRBJ2-5, with TRBD2 identical over 11 bases. CDR1 MDHEN and CDR2 SYDVKM come from the germline V gene. J gave up 4 bases and V 6 bases, and 10 bases lay outside the gene matches. The CDR3 covers 16 residues. CDR3 coding DNA: TGTGCCAGCAGAACTACTCTAGCGGGAGGCGTAGAGACCCAGTACTTC. Its protein is CASRTTLAGGVETQYF. The full variable domain, rest sourced from reference TRBV28 and TRBJ2-5, is DVKVTQSSRYLVKRTGEKVFLECVQDMDHENMFWYRQDPGLGLRLIYFSYDVKMKEKGDIPEGYSVSREKKERFSLILESASTNQTSMYLCASRTTLAGGVETQYFGPGTRLLVL.

This clonotype came up many times. J is TRBJ2-2 and V is TRBV29-1; no definite D call. The CDR3 extends over 12 amino acids. In germline, CDR1 is SQVTM, CDR2 ANQGSEA. Trimming cost V 3 bases and J 3 bases, with 5 bases left between them. CDR3 bases: TGCAGCGTTGAGGGTTACACCGGGGAGCTGTTTTTT. It encodes CSVEGYTGELFF.

In its sample, this clonotype was seen a few times. This chain uses TRBV27 with TRBJ1-1; D gene unclear. The germline gives CDR1 MNHEY, CDR2 SMNVEV (reference sequence). This CDR3 has 13 residues. Between the trimmed V and J ends, which lost 1 base and 2 bases, there was a span of 5 bases. The CDR3 region has the DNA TGTGCCAGCAGTTTATACACAAACACTGAAGCTTTCTTT. Translation gives CASSLYTNTEAFF.

This chain links TRBV4-1 with TRBJ2-2, with a possible D match to TRBD1 (5 bases). The V and J ends lost 2 bases and 0 bases respectively, with 16 bases between them. Per germline, CDR1 MGHRA and CDR2 YSYEKL. The CDR3 covers 18 residues. CDR3 loop: CASSQRGWAKTNTGELFF. The CDR3 nucleotides read TGCGCCAGCAGCCAAAGGGGTTGGGCAAAAACGAACACCGGGGAGCTGTTTTTT.

The V call is TRBV12-3 or TRBV12-4, the J call TRBJ2-1; 8 bases align to TRBD1. V dropped 5 bases and J dropped 6; count of bases not matched to a gene: 6. The CDR3 consists of 14 residues. For the CDR3, the DNA is TGTGCCAGCAGTATAAGGACAGGGTTCAATGAGCAGTTCTTC. Its translation: CASSIRTGFNEQFF.

This clonotype was observed many times. The rearrangement uses TRBV18 and TRBJ1-1, with 9 bases aligning to TRBD1. This CDR3 is 14 amino acids long. In germline, CDR1 is KGHSH, CDR2 LQKENI. The ends lost 3 bases at V and 8 bases at J; junction bases unmatched: 7. DNA for the CDR3: TGTGCCAGCTCACCTACAGGGGGCTTTGGAGAAGCTTTCTTT. Encoded protein: CASSPTGGFGEAFF.

Only a few counts were recorded for this clonotype. This chain uses TRBV20-1 with TRBJ2-3, with D unresolved. V dropped 0 bases and J dropped 4 bases, with 5 bases sitting between them. From germline, CDR1 is DFQATT and CDR2 SNEGSKA (reference sequence). This CDR3 has 12 residues. As DNA, the CDR3 is TGCAGTGCTAGAGATTTAGCAGATACGCAGTATTTT. It is translated as CSARDLADTQYF.

This clonotype was observed at least ten times. J is TRBJ1-5 and V is TRBV5-5; D gene unclear. Trimming cost V 0 bases and J 11 bases, with 18 bases left between them. Germline V CDR1 and CDR2: SGHKS, YYEKEE (reference sequence). The CDR3 length is 15 residues. The CDR3: CASSLDVEVARSQHF. For the CDR3, the DNA is TGTGCCAGCAGCTTGGACGTGGAGGTAGCGCGATCCCAGCATTTT.

The chain combines TRBV12-3 or TRBV12-4 with TRBJ1-4; the D is unclear. Trimming removed 3 bases from V and 3 bases from J, with 17 bases in between. The CDR3 length is 17 residues. The CDR3 loop is CASSFNFHDLANEKLFF. DNA of the CDR3: TGTGCCAGCAGTTTTAATTTCCACGACTTGGCTAATGAAAAACTGTTTTTT.

This clonotype was detected only a few times. This chain joins TRBV29-1 and TRBJ1-3; D is ambiguous. This CDR3 spans 12 amino acids. Germline V gives CDR1 SQVTM, CDR2 ANQGSEA. Trimming took 4 bases from V and 2 from J, leaving 6 bases between them. The CDR3 reads CSVVEAGNTIYF. In nucleotides, the CDR3 is TGCAGCGTTGTTGAGGCTGGAAACACCATATATTTT.

This clonotype showed up many times. V usage is TRBV5-1 and J usage is TRBJ2-1, with 10 bases matching TRBD2. Trimming removed 0 bases from V and 10 bases from J; junction bases left unmatched: 7. Germline assignment: CDR1 SGHRS and CDR2 YFSETQ. The CDR3 consists of 15 residues. The CDR3 here is CASSLAETSGSEQFF. CDR3 nucleotide sequence: TGCGCCAGCAGCTTGGCAGAGACTAGCGGGTCAGAGCAGTTCTTC.

The sample holds a few counts of this clonotype. V usage is TRBV6-1 and J usage is TRBJ2-2; 8 bases agree with TRBD2. Per the germline V gene, CDR1 is MNHNS and CDR2 is SASEGT. V lost 6 bases, J lost 7 bases, and 13 bases stayed unmatched. This CDR3 comprises 16 residues. CDR3 amino acids: CASSRGGAGVLGELFF. CDR3 DNA sequence: TGTGCCAGCAGCCGCGGTGGAGCGGGAGTGCTCGGGGAGCTGTTTTTT.

The rearrangement uses TRBV6-1 and TRBJ1-5; 7 bases are a match to TRBD1. J gave up 3 bases and V 6 bases, and 5 bases lay outside the gene matches. The CDR3 consists of 14 residues. Germline V lookup: CDR1 MNHNS, CDR2 SASEGT. CDR3 in amino acids: CASSRGQLNQPQHF. As DNA, the CDR3 is TGTGCCAGCAGCCGGGGACAGCTCAATCAGCCCCAGCATTTT.

This clonotype was counted ten times or more. The chain employs TRBV28 and TRBJ1-4, with a tentative D call TRBD1 (5 bases). The germline V and J ends were trimmed by 3 bases and 4 bases, with 12 bases remaining between them. Germline-derived CDR1 and CDR2 are MDHEN and SYDVKM. The CDR3 is 15 residues long. The DNA for the CDR3 is TGTGCCAGCAGTTTGGGGGGGGTTAGTAATGAAAAACTGTTTTTT. Its protein is CASSLGGVSNEKLFF.

The sample holds many counts of this clonotype. The genes are TRBV28 and TRBJ1-5; maybe TRBD1 (5 bases). V was shortened by 2 bases and J by 5 bases, with 10 bases between the two germline ends. Germline lookup yields CDR1 MDHEN and CDR2 SYDVKM. This CDR3 is 14 amino acids long. CDR3 in amino acids: CASSLGHGYQPQHF. The CDR3 region has the DNA TGTGCCAGCAGTTTAGGACACGGTTATCAGCCCCAGCATTTT. Complete variable domain (other parts from reference TRBV28 and TRBJ1-5): DVKVTQSSRYLVKRTGEKVFLECVQDMDHENMFWYRQDPGLGLRLIYFSYDVKMKEKGDIPEGYSVSREKKERFSLILESASTNQTSMYLCASSLGHGYQPQHFGDGTRLSIL.